These 3 T cell receptor beta chains originate from one sample sequenced in a study of regulatory T cells in long-lasting Graves disease. The time point here: newly diagnosed GD, antithyroid drugs for less than 3 months. The authors made the TCR library using RNA they extracted from PBMCs. In building TCR beta libraries, iRepertoire HTBI primers were used together with Arm-PCR of CDR3 regions. MiXCR was run by TCRdb on the multiplex PCR reads, yielding one entry per CDR3 protein. Among about 420,000 distinct CDR3 sequences, roughly 15% were seen once, and the ten largest hold 23%. The data also belong to a second study, concerning T cells in Graves' hyperthyroidism and ophthalmopathy.

The sample in question was peripheral blood mononuclear cells (PBMCs), obtained at new diagnosis, from a patient treated with antithyroid drugs. These receptors were collected from a woman aged 18-29 years with Graves disease.

In this sample, this clonotype turned up many times. This chain joins TRBV2 and TRBJ1-5, with unresolved D. This CDR3 is built from 12 residues. The V gene's germline CDR1 is SNHLY and CDR2 FYNNEI. V gave up 2 bases and J gave up 4 bases, with 3 bases separating them. The CDR3, as DNA: TGTGCCAGCAGTGAAAATAATCAGCCCCAGCATTTT. It specifies CASSENNQPQHF.

This rearrangement joins TRBV20-1 to TRBJ2-2; D uncertain. CDR3 size: 14 residues. Trimming cost V 4 bases and J 6 bases, with 15 bases left between them. In germline, CDR1 is DFQATT, CDR2 SNEGSKA (reference sequence). Written as DNA, the CDR3 is TGCAGTGCTACTCGGACCAGCCGGGCCGGGGAGCTGTTTTTT. Protein sequence: CSATRTSRAGELFF.

This chain uses TRBV12-3 or TRBV12-4 with TRBJ2-1; no clear D gene. CDR3 length: 13 residues. Trimming left V 6 bases short and J 6 bases short, with 12 bases between. The CDR3 sequence is CASRPPFSNEQFF. CDR3 coding DNA: TGTGCCAGCAGGCCGCCGTTTTCCAATGAGCAGTTCTTC.